This T cell receptor beta chain came from a study of blood T cell repertoires in COVID-19. The protocol was immunoSEQ multiplex PCR, while the TCRdb copy is restricted to in-frame clones and leaves out a portion. Of approximately 200,000 clones in the sample, approximately 90% were seen once. The CDR3 sequence is 16 residues long. Trimming cost V 0 bases and J 2 bases, with 12 bases left between them. From germline, CDR1 is SGHRS and CDR2 YFSETQ. The sequence came from a man in his fifties or sixties with acute or convalescent COVID-19. The source material was peripheral blood. The V gene is TRBV5-1, the J gene TRBJ2-1; weak D call: TRBD2 (5 bases). The DNA of the CDR3 is TGCGCCAGCAGCTTGGAGGCTAGCTTGGCCTACAATGAGCAGTTCTTC. This codes for CASSLEASLAYNEQFF.